This T cell receptor (beta chain) is from a study of T-cell reconstitution after alpha-beta-depleted transplantation in children. The CDR3 is 16 residues long. V was clipped by 0 bases and J by 3 bases, with 12 bases between them. Per the germline V gene, CDR1 is MNHEY and CDR2 is SVGAGI. Preparing the TCRbeta library involved the use of unique molecular identifiers. MiXCR, run by TCRdb on the PCR reads, gives a single entry per CDR3 protein. The data contain 450,000 to 600,000 distinct CDR3 sequences, approximately 12% of them singletons. This rearrangement joins TRBV6-5 to TRBJ2-1; D is ambiguous. The sample in question was PBMCs, mostly from graft donor cells, obtained 360 days after TCRalphabeta/CD19-depleted stem cell transplant. This sequence originates from a male patient under 18 who had a stem cell transplant for acute myeloid leukemia, so the T cells may come from the graft donor. The CDR3, as DNA: TGTGCCAGCAGTTACTCTTGGAGTGTAGGCTACAATGAGCAGTTCTTC. This gives the protein CASSYSWSVGYNEQFF.